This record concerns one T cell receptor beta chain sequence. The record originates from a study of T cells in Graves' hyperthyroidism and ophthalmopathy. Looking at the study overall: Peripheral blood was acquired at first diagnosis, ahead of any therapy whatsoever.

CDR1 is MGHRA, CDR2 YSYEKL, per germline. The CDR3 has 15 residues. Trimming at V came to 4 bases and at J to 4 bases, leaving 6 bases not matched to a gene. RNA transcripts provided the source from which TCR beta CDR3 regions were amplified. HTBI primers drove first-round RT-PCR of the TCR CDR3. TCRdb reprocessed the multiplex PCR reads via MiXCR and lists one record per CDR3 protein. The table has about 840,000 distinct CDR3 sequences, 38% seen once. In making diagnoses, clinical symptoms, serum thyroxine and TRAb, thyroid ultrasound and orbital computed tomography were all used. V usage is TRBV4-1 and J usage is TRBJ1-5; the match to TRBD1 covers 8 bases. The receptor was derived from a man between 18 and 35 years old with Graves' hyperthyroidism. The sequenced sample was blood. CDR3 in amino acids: CASSREQGGNQPQHF. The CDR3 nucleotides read TGCGCCAGCAGCCGAGAACAGGGGGGTAATCAGCCCCAGCATTTT.